This is a list of T cell receptor beta chains from one sample in a study of regulatory T cells in long-lasting Graves disease. TCRdb reprocessed the multiplex PCR reads via MiXCR and lists one record per CDR3 protein. The table shows roughly 220,000 distinct CDR3 sequences, with around 16% occurring only once. The sequences come from peripheral blood mononuclear cells (PBMCs), collected at new diagnosis, from a patient treated with antithyroid drugs. These receptors all stem from a female donor with Graves disease. The CDR3 runs from the conserved cysteine through the conserved F or W. The D gene is left open where the match is weak. Only some rows state a clone size, as once, few, many or a class for expanded clones.

J | length | V | size | D | DNA | CDR3
TRBJ2-5 | 15 | TRBV5-1 | few | NA | TGCGCCAGCAGCTTGGAGGGCAGGGGTGGGGAGACCCAGTACTTC | CASSLEGRGGETQYF
TRBJ1-1 | 15 | TRBV7-9 | NA | NA | TGTGCCAGCAGCCAAGTGCCGGGAATGAACACTGAAGCTTTCTTT | CASSQVPGMNTEAFF
TRBJ1-1 | 13 | TRBV20-1 | many | TRBD1 | TGCAGTGGGACAGGGGGCCTGAACACTGAAGCTTTCTTT | CSGTGGLNTEAFF
TRBJ2-3 | 14 | TRBV7-9 | many | NA | TGTGCCAGCAGCTTAGGCTTGACTACGGATACGCAGTATTTT | CASSLGLTTDTQYF
TRBJ2-7 | 14 | TRBV7-9 | many | NA | TGTGCCAGCAGCTTTTCACAGGGAACGATAGAGCAGTACTTC | CASSFSQGTIEQYF
TRBJ1-6 | 15 | TRBV27 | many | NA | TGTGCCAGCAGTCTGGTTCTGGGAGGGTATTCACCCCTCCACTTT | CASSLVLGGYSPLHF
TRBJ2-7 | 17 | TRBV25-1 | many | TRBD1 | TGTGCCAGCAGTGAAGGGGATAAGTTTGGACAGGGGTCCGAGCAGTACTTC | CASSEGDKFGQGSEQYF
TRBJ2-3 | 16 | TRBV10-2 | many | NA | TGCGCCAGCAGTATAAGATGGACCGCCGCTAAGGATACGCAGTATTTT | CASSIRWTAAKDTQYF
TRBJ2-1 | 15 | TRBV11-1 | NA | NA | TGTGCCAGCAGCTTCGGGCCTTCGGGCGGCAATGAGCAGTTCTTC | CASSFGPSGGNEQFF
TRBJ2-2 | 16 | TRBV19 | many | NA | TGTGCCAGTAGTATGGGTCCAGGGACCAACACCGGGGAGCTGTTTTTT | CASSMGPGTNTGELFF
TRBJ2-2 | 12 | TRBV29-1 | many | NA | TGCAGCGTTGTTGGAAGGACGGGGGAGCTGTTTTTT | CSVVGRTGELFF
TRBJ1-5 | 17 | TRBV6-1 | many | NA | TGTGCCAGCAGCCGAAGGGGTGCGGGGGCGCCGGATCAGCCCCAGCATTTT | CASSRRGAGAPDQPQHF
TRBJ2-1 | 17 | TRBV11-3 | many | NA | TGTGCCAGCAGCTTAGATAAGCGAGGCTACGCGGTAGGTGAGCAGTTCTTC | CASSLDKRGYAVGEQFF
TRBJ2-7 | 11 | TRBV30 | once | NA | TGTGCCTGGAGTGTAAGCTACGAGCAGTACTTC | CAWSVSYEQYF
TRBJ2-3 | 17 | TRBV7-2 | NA | TRBD2 | TGTGCCAACAGCTTAGATACTAGCGGGAGCCAACGGGGTACGCAGTATTTT | CANSLDTSGSQRGTQYF
TRBJ2-5 | 15 | TRBV5-6 | many | NA | TGTGCCAGCAGCTTCGGTGGGGTAAACGTTGAGTCCCAGTACTTC | CASSFGGVNVESQYF
TRBJ2-5 | 13 | TRBV6-2/TRBV6-3 | many | NA | TGTGCCAGCAGTCCCGGAGACCAAGAGACCCAGTACTTC | CASSPGDQETQYF
TRBJ1-2 | 12 | TRBV28 | many | NA | TGTGCCAGCAGTTTATCCGTCGGCGGCTACACCTTC | CASSLSVGGYTF
TRBJ2-4 | 13 | TRBV18 | NA | NA | TGTGCCAGCTCCGCGCGCGGGGGACAGGCATTCCACTTC | CASSARGGQAFHF
TRBJ1-2 | 16 | TRBV19 | many | NA | TGTGCCAGTACTCTGTCCGGGAGACAGGCGAGCTATGGCTACACCTTC | CASTLSGRQASYGYTF
TRBJ1-4 | 14 | TRBV7-8 | NA | NA | TGTGCCAGCAGCTGGGGACTGTACGACGAAAAACTGTTTTTT | CASSWGLYDEKLFF
TRBJ2-1 | 17 | TRBV5-1 | many | NA | TGCGCCAGCAGCTTGGCCCAACTAGAATCGAGCTACAATGAGCAGTTCTTC | CASSLAQLESSYNEQFF
TRBJ1-2 | 12 | TRBV11-3 | many | NA | TGTGCCAGCAGCGGAGTGGACTATGGCTACACCTTC | CASSGVDYGYTF
TRBJ2-5 | 14 | TRBV20-1 | many | TRBD2 | TGCAGTGCACTGACTAGCGGGAGCGTGGAGACCCAGTACTTC | CSALTSGSVETQYF
TRBJ2-7 | 13 | TRBV7-8 | many | TRBD1 | TGTGCCAGCAGCCGGGACAGGGGCCACGAGCAGTACTTC | CASSRDRGHEQYF
TRBJ2-5 | 13 | TRBV11-2 | NA | NA | TGTGCCAGCAGCTTAGTGAGGAGTGAGACCCAGTACTTC | CASSLVRSETQYF
TRBJ2-1 | 14 | TRBV5-4 | many | NA | TGTGCCAGCAGCTTGGGCGGGGCTAGGAATGAGCAGTTCTTC | CASSLGGARNEQFF
TRBJ2-2 | 15 | TRBV27 | many | NA | TGTGCCAGCAGCTACCTCCCCTCCCGGGCCGGGGAGCTGTTTTTT | CASSYLPSRAGELFF
TRBJ1-5 | 16 | TRBV5-6 | many | NA | TGTGCCAGCAGCTTGCTCGGATCCAATAGCAATCAGCCCCAGCATTTT | CASSLLGSNSNQPQHF
TRBJ1-5 | 14 | TRBV5-1 | many | NA | TGCGCCAGCAGCCGTGAGGTCGGAATCAGGCCCCAGCATTTT | CASSREVGIRPQHF
TRBJ2-5 | 15 | TRBV20-1 | many | TRBD2 | TGCAGTGCTAGAGGGATTCTAGCGGGGCGGGGGACCCAGTACTTC | CSARGILAGRGTQYF
TRBJ2-2 | 13 | TRBV25-1 | NA | NA | TGTGCCAGCAGATTTGGGGCCACCGGGGAGCTGTTTTTT | CASRFGATGELFF
TRBJ1-4 | 15 | TRBV7-3 | many | NA | TGTGCCAGCAGCTTAAGAGGGGGACCTAGTGAAAAACTGTTTTTT | CASSLRGGPSEKLFF
TRBJ1-6 | 15 | TRBV6-2/TRBV6-3 | many | NA | TGTGCCAGCAGTTCTCGAACACCCGTAGGCTCACCCCTCCACTTT | CASSSRTPVGSPLHF
TRBJ2-1 | 16 | TRBV6-2/TRBV6-3 | NA | TRBD2 | TGTGCCAGCAGTTACTCGTTAAGCGGGGGCTACAATGAGCAGTTCTTC | CASSYSLSGGYNEQFF
TRBJ2-1 | 14 | TRBV28 | many | NA | TGTGCCAGCAGTTTTAAGAGCTCCTACAATGAGCAGTTCTTC | CASSFKSSYNEQFF